What follows are 25 T cell receptor beta chains derived from one specimen sequenced in a study of radiotherapy plus CTLA-4 blockade in lung cancer. Using immunoSEQ multiplex PCR, the repertoire was profiled, and TCRdb retains in-frame clones only, with some absent. The table lists tens of thousands of clones, more than 60% of them singletons. This specimen was peripheral blood, taken from a patient treated with radiotherapy plus ipilimumab. The receptors stem from a human donor with non-small cell lung cancer who had a partial response to radiotherapy plus ipilimumab.

The chain recombines TRBV9 with TRBJ1-2; D remains unclear. Trimming took 2 bases from V and 4 from J, leaving 12 bases between them. CDR1 and CDR2 from the germline V gene are SGDLS and YYNGEE. The CDR3 is 14 residues long. The CDR3 here is CASSVEGRGYGYTF. The DNA for the CDR3 is TGTGCCAGCAGCGTCGAAGGCCGGGGCTATGGCTACACCTTC.

CDR3 amino acids: CASSDTGRSYEQYF. CDR3 DNA: TGTGCCAGCAGTGACACAGGGCGCTCCTACGAGCAGTACTTC. The chain recombines TRBV11-1 with TRBJ2-7; possible D gene TRBD1, 6 bases. V lost 6 bases and J 0 bases, leaving 12 bases between the germline ends. Germline values: CDR1 SGHAT, CDR2 FQDESV (reference sequence). The CDR3 runs 14 residues.

This clone was seen just once. This chain uses TRBV6-1 with TRBJ1-4; possible D gene TRBD1, 6 bases. Trimming cost V 3 bases and J 5 bases, with 13 bases left between them. CDR1 and CDR2 from the germline V gene are MNHNS and SASEGT. This CDR3 has 15 amino acids. The DNA for the CDR3 is TGTGCCAGCAGTGAGGTGGGACATGGGAATGAAAAACTGTTTTTT. This sequence encodes CASSEVGHGNEKLFF.

The chain uses TRBV5-4 and TRBJ2-1; weak D call: TRBD2 (5 bases). The CDR3 consists of 13 residues. V was shortened by 2 bases and J by 7 bases, with 10 bases between the two germline ends. Germline V gene data show CDR1 as SGHNT and CDR2 as YYREEE (reference sequence). CDR3 coding DNA: TGTGCCAGCAGCTTTACGGACTCAAATGAGCAGTTCTTC. This gives the protein CASSFTDSNEQFF.

The table lists this clone with a count of one. This sequence joins TRBV27 and TRBJ1-5, with D possibly being TRBD1 (6 bases). The V end lost 2 bases, the J end lost 1 base, and 9 bases lay between the germline ends. CDR1 is MNHEY, CDR2 SMNVEV, per germline (reference sequence). There are 15 residues in the CDR3. CDR3 DNA: TGTGCCAGCAGTTTAACACAGGGCAGCAATCAGCCCCAGCATTTT. Translation gives CASSLTQGSNQPQHF.

The chain employs TRBV7-7 and TRBJ2-2, with a weak D call TRBD1 (5 bases). The length of the CDR3 is 14 residues. V dropped 5 bases and J dropped 4 bases, with 11 bases sitting between them. CDR1 is SSHAT, CDR2 FNYEAQ, per germline (reference sequence). CDR3 sequence (DNA): TGTGCCAGCAGCCCCGGACAATCCACCGGGGAGCTGTTTTTT. It specifies CASSPGQSTGELFF.

The chain links TRBV5-1 to TRBJ2-2, with D perhaps TRBD2 (6 bases). Germline V gene sequence: CDR1 SGHRS, CDR2 YFSETQ. The CDR3 contains 16 residues. Trimming took 0 bases from V and 5 from J, leaving 14 bases between them. The DNA for the CDR3 is TGCGCCAGCAGCTTGGACGGAGGGGCGTCTACCGGGGAGCTGTTTTTT. Translation gives CASSLDGGASTGELFF. Using reference TRBV5-1 and TRBJ2-2 for the parts outside the CDR3, the full variable domain is KAGVTQTPRYLIKTRGQQVTLSCSPISGHRSVSWYQQTPGQGLQFLFEYFSETQRNKGNFPGRFSGRQFSNSRSEMNVSTLELGDSALYLCASSLDGGASTGELFFGEGSRLTVL.

This rearrangement joins TRBV11-2 to TRBJ2-5; D not resolved. The V gene's germline CDR1 is SGHAT and CDR2 FQNNGV. V was trimmed by 0 bases and J by 9 bases, leaving 20 bases between them. This CDR3 contains 16 residues. CDR3 coding DNA: TGTGCCAGCAGCTTAGATCATGCAGGCTCCCCGCTGGCCCAGTACTTC. Its protein product is CASSLDHAGSPLAQYF.

The genes are TRBV28 and TRBJ2-2; TRBD1 matches 7 bases. The CDR3 consists of 15 residues. V was pared by 3 bases and J by 3 bases, with 4 bases of the junction left unmatched. The germline V gene encodes CDR1 MDHEN and CDR2 SYDVKM. In nucleotides, the CDR3 is TGTGCCAGCAGTTTCCGGGACAGAGACACCGGGGAGCTGTTTTTT. This encodes CASSFRDRDTGELFF.

This rearrangement joins TRBV5-6 to TRBJ2-3; 9 bases match TRBD1. J lost 3 bases, V lost 4 bases, and 9 bases had no gene match. Looked up from germline, CDR1 is SGHDT and CDR2 is YYEEEE. The CDR3 loop spans 16 amino acids. The CDR3 DNA is TGTGCCAGCAGCCTAGACAGGGGGGATATGACAGATACGCAGTATTTT. It codes for CASSLDRGDMTDTQYF.

The V and J genes are TRBV9 and TRBJ2-1; TRBD2 might be the D (6 bases). V shed 0 bases and J shed 10 bases, with 8 bases lying between them. This CDR3 comprises 12 residues. Germline CDR1 and CDR2: SGDLS and YYNGEE. The CDR3 DNA reads as TGTGCCAGCAGCGTAGGTCGGGGGGAGCAGTTCTTC. Amino acid sequence: CASSVGRGEQFF. Using reference TRBV9 and TRBJ2-1 for the parts outside the CDR3, the full variable domain is DSGVTQTPKHLITATGQRVTLRCSPRSGDLSVYWYQQSLDQGLQFLIQYYNGEERAKGNILERFSAQQFPDLHSELNLSSLELGDSALYFCASSVGRGEQFFGPGTRLTVL.

There are a few counts of this clone. The chain carries TRBV6-1 and TRBJ2-1, with D maybe TRBD2 (5 bases). The CDR3 sequence is 13 residues long. Germline CDR1 MNHNS, CDR2 SASEGT. The V end lost 7 bases, the J end lost 7 bases, and 14 bases lay between the germline ends. The DNA of the CDR3 is TGTGCCAGCACCGAACGGGGATATAATGAGCAGTTCTTC. Translated, it gives CASTERGYNEQFF.

The CDR3 is CASSQEWGVVKETQYF. The CDR3 DNA follows: TGCGCCAGCAGCCAAGAGTGGGGGGTGGTTAAAGAGACCCAGTACTTC. The chain is built from TRBV4-1 and TRBJ2-5, with a weak D call TRBD2 (6 bases). V was trimmed by 0 bases and J by 3 bases, leaving 14 bases between them. CDR3 size: 16 residues. Germline values: CDR1 MGHRA, CDR2 YSYEKL.

This sequence joins TRBV18 and TRBJ1-2; D might be TRBD1 (5 bases). The germline gives CDR1 KGHSH, CDR2 LQKENI. CDR3 length: 18 amino acids. Deletions cut 1 base from V and 4 bases from J, with 22 bases between. CDR3 nucleotide sequence: TGTGCCAGCTCACCACAGGGTGACAGTGCCGTCCTCGGCTATGGCTACACCTTC. Protein product: CASSPQGDSAVLGYGYTF.

In its sample, this clone was seen a few times. The gene calls are TRBV5-4 and TRBJ1-1; 7 bases align to TRBD1. Losses at the gene ends were 4 bases for V and 0 bases for J; bases not matched to a gene: 6. Germline CDR1 is SGHNT and CDR2 is YYREEE (reference sequence). This CDR3 contains 15 residues. In DNA form, the CDR3 reads TGTGCCAGCAGCCCGCGGACAGGTATGAACACTGAAGCTTTCTTT. Amino acid sequence: CASSPRTGMNTEAFF.

There are a few counts of this clone. J is TRBJ1-6 and V is TRBV7-3, with TRBD1 identical over 7 bases. The trim removed 5 bases at V and 8 bases at J, leaving 6 bases unmatched. Germline CDR1 and CDR2: SGHTA and FQGTGA. This CDR3 region has 14 residues. Here the CDR3 reads CASSHGDSDSPLHF. CDR3 bases: TGTGCCAGCAGCCATGGGGACAGCGATTCACCCCTCCACTTT.

The gene calls are TRBV27 and TRBJ2-5, with a possible D match to TRBD2 (5 bases). The CDR3 spans 13 residues. Germline CDR1 reads MNHEY; CDR2 reads SMNVEV (reference sequence). V was trimmed by 3 bases and J by 5 bases, leaving 10 bases between them. This chain's CDR3 is CASSFGGDETQYF. CDR3 nucleotide sequence: TGTGCCAGCAGTTTCGGAGGAGATGAGACCCAGTACTTC.

The V gene is TRBV6-1, the J gene TRBJ1-5; TRBD1 aligns across 11 bases. There are 13 residues in the CDR3. V shed 8 bases, J shed 6 bases, and the junction held 3 bases outside the gene matches. Germline values: CDR1 MNHNS, CDR2 SASEGT. The CDR3 spells CASRTGGGQPQHF. Written as DNA, the CDR3 is TGTGCCAGCCGGACAGGGGGCGGTCAGCCCCAGCATTTT.

The chain combines TRBV9 with TRBJ2-1; 15 bases are a match to TRBD2. This CDR3 region has 17 residues. Per the germline V gene, CDR1 is SGDLS and CDR2 is YYNGEE. The trim removed 0 bases at V and 9 bases at J, leaving 7 bases unmatched. CDR3 coding DNA: TGTGCCAGCAGCGTAGATGGACTAGCGGGGGGGCGTGGTGAGCAGTTCTTC. Translated: CASSVDGLAGGRGEQFF.

This clone was recorded once. CDR3 region: CASSPGQTNYGYTF. In DNA, the CDR3 is TGTGCCAGCAGCCCGGGACAGACTAACTATGGCTACACCTTC. This chain joins TRBV5-6 and TRBJ1-2; 7 positions agree with TRBD1. The V and J ends lost 4 bases and 0 bases, in that order; junction bases with no gene match: 3. The CDR3 has 14 amino acids. Germline-derived CDR1 and CDR2 are SGHDT and YYEEEE.

This clone came up many times. The chain is built from TRBV5-6 and TRBJ1-6, with D maybe TRBD1 (5 bases). Deletions cut 4 bases from V and 13 bases from J, with 12 bases between. Germline values: CDR1 SGHDT, CDR2 YYEEEE. CDR3 length equals 12 residues. CDR3 sequence (DNA): TGTGCCAGCAGCCTCCGGGGGGTCCCCCTCCACTTT. Translating it yields CASSLRGVPLHF.

This rearrangement joins TRBV28 to TRBJ2-5, with 12 bases aligning to TRBD2. This CDR3 comprises 17 residues. The V gene end was trimmed by 3 bases and the J gene end by 1 base; junction bases not matched to a gene: 6. Germline V gene lookup returns CDR1 MDHEN and CDR2 SYDVKM. As DNA, the CDR3 is TGTGCCAGCAGTTTGCTAGCGGGGGGGCCGGGCCAAGAGACCCAGTACTTC. This gives the protein CASSLLAGGPGQETQYF.

The V call is TRBV7-8, the J call TRBJ2-7, with a weak D call TRBD1 (5 bases). CDR1 is SGHVS, CDR2 FQNEAQ, per germline. The V end lost 5 bases, the J end lost 5 bases, and 16 bases lay between the germline ends. The CDR3 is 14 residues long. CDR3 in amino acids: CASSPRLGPNEQYF. The CDR3 bases are TGTGCCAGCAGCCCCCGGTTGGGGCCGAACGAGCAGTACTTC.

This chain joins TRBV2 and TRBJ1-4; 7 bases line up with TRBD1. The J segment lost 7 bases and the V segment lost 9 bases, leaving 14 bases of the junction unmatched. The CDR3 loop spans 15 amino acids. Germline V gene sequence: CDR1 SNHLY, CDR2 FYNNEI. Here the CDR3 reads CASTPRTGAREKLFF. In DNA form, the CDR3 reads TGTGCCAGTACTCCGAGAACAGGGGCGCGTGAAAAACTGTTTTTT.

This chain's CDR3 is CASSLRTGVLNYGYTF. In DNA, the CDR3 is TGCGCCAGCAGCCTCAGAACAGGGGTACTGAACTATGGCTACACCTTC. The gene calls are TRBV4-1 and TRBJ1-2; 7 nucleotides match TRBD1. Germline CDR1 is MGHRA and CDR2 is YSYEKL. This CDR3 contains 16 residues. Trimming at V came to 4 bases and at J to 2 bases, leaving 10 bases not matched to a gene.